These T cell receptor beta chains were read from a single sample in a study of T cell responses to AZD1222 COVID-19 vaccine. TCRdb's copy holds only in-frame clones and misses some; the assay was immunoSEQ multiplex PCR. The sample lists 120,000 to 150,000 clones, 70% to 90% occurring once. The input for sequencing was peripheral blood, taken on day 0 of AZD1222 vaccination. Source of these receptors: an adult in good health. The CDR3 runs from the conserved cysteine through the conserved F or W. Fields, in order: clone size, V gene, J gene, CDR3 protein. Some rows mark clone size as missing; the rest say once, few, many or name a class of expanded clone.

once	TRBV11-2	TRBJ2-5	CASSPSQGETQYF
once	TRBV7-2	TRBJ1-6	CASSLAPTGRNSPLHF
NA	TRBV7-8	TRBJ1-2	CASSYGQGNGYTF
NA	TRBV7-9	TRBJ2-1	CASSLGVAGAKQFF
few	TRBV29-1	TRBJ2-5	CSVRNQQGTQYF
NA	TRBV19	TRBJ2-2	CASSIGQTVTGELFF
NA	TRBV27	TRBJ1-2	CASSPSRRGVDYGYTF
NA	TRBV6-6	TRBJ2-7	CASILGGGTYEQYF
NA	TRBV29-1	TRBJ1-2	CSVEGTGQQPNYGYTF
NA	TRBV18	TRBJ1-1	CASSSTKGLEAFF
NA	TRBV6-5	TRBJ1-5	CASSTQNSNQPQHF
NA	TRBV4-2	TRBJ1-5	CASSQGAQPQHF
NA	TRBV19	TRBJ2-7	CASSIGGMSYEQYF
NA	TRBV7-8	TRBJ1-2	CASSLYPTGLYGYTF
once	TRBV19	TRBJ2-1	CASQGGTLIYNEQFF
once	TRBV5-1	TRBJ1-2	CASRQEGYGYTF
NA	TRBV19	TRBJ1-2	CASSVAGTNYGYTF
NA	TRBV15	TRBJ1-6	CATRRTGSNSPLHF
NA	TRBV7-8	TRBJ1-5	CASSPSQGSNQPQHF
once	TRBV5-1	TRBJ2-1	CASSSQGIGNEQFF
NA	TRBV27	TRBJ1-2	CASKGGYSYGYTF
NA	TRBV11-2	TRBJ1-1	CASSLDIGGNTEAFF
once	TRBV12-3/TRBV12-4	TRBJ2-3	CASSTSADTQYF
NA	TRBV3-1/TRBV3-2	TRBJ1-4	CASSQLRTGEKLFF
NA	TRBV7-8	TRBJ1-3	CASSLFPQGTSGNTIYF
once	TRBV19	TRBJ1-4	CASSIQGREKLFF
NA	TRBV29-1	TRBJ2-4	CSATGTVAKNIQYF
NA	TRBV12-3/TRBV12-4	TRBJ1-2	CASSLGRYGYTF
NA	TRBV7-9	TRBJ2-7	CASRRGTGSREQYF
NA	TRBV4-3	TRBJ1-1	CASSQDVGFTEAFF
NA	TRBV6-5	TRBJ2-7	CASSYRYRAEQYF
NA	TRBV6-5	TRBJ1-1	CATTKGALNTEAFF
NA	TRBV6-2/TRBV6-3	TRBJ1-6	CASSYGGSSYNSPLHF
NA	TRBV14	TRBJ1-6	CASSQRARAWGDNSPLHF
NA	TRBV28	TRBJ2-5	CASSGGGAGETQYF
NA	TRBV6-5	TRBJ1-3	CASAAGTGANTIYF
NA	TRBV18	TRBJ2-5	CASSSQETQYF
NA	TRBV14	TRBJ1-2	CASSPDRNYGYTF
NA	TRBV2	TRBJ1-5	CASSEHFGTGNQPQHF
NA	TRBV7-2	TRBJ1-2	CASSSPLQGRGYTF
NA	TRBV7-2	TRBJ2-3	CASSFTGGTDTQYF
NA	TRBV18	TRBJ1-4	CASSLVRRTLNEKLFF
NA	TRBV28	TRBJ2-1	CASSLYTGAGNNEQFF
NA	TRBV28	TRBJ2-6	CASSFKRSSGANVLTF
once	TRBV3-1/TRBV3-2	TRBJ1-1	CASSQARGVINTEAFF
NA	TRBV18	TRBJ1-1	CASSLLGTKGRTEAFF
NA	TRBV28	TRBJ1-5	CASRYSGAGNQPQHF
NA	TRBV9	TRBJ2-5	CASSPEVRTPETQYF
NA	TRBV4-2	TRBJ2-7	CASSPGQGSYEQYF
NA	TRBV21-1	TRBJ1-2	CASSAQKGASNYGYTF
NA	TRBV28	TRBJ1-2	CASSLPTGPPYGYTF
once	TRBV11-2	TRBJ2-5	CASSLGYETQYF
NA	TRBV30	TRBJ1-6	CAWETANNSPLHF
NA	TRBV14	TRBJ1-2	CASSPHPNYGYTF
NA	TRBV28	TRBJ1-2	CASSLSGINYGYTF
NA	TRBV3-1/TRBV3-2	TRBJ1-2	CASSQDQSMGYGYTF
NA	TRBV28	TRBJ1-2	CASSLLEGIHGYTF
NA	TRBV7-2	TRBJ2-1	CASSFGGTGVYNEQFF
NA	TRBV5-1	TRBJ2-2	CASSLTGTGELFF
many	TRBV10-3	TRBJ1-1	CAISELGQDIVMNTEAFF